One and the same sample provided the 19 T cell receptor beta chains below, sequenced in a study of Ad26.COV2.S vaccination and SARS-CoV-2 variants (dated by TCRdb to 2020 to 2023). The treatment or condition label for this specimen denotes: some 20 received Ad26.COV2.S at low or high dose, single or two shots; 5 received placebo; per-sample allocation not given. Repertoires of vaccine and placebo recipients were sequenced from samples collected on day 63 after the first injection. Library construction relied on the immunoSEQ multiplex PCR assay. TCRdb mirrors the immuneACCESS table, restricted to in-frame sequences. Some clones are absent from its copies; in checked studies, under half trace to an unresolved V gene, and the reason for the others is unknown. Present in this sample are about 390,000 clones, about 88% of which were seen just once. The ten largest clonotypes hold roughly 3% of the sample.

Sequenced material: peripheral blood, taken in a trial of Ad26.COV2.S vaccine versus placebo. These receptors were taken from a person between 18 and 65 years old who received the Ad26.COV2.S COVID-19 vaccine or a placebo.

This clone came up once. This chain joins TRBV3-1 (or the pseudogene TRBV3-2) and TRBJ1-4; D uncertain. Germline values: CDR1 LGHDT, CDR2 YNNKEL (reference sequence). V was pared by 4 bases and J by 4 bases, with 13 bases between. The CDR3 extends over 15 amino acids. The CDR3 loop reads CASSRVGQFNEKLFF. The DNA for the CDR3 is TGTGCCAGCAGCCGCGTTGGTCAGTTTAATGAAAAACTGTTTTTT.

CDR3 coding DNA: TGTGCCAGCAGCTCGGGGTCTGCTGGGGCCAACGTCCTGACTTTC. Its translation: CASSSGSAGANVLTF. V gene TRBV7-2 combines with J gene TRBJ2-6, with D possibly matching TRBD2 (5 bases). This CDR3 contains 15 residues. V lost 4 bases and J 2 bases, leaving 9 bases between the germline ends. Germline V lookup: CDR1 SGHTA, CDR2 FQGNSA.

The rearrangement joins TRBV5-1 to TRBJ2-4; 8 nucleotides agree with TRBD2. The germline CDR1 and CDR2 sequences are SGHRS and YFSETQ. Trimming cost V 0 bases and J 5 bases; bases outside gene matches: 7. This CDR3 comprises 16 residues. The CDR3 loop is CASSLGPGLGENIQYF. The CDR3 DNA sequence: TGCGCCAGCAGCTTGGGGCCGGGACTAGGGGAAAACATTCAGTACTTC.

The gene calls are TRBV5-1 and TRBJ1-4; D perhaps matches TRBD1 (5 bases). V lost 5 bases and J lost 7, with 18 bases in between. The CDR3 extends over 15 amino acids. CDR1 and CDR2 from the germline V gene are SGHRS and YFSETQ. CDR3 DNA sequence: TGCGCCAGCAGGGAGGGGAGGAACGACGGTGAAAAACTGTTTTTT. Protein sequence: CASREGRNDGEKLFF.

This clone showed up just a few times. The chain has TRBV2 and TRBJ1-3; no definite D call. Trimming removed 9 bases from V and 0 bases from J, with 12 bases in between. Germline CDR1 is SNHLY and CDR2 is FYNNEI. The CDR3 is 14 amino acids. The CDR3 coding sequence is TGTGCCAGTGGAGAGAGTTTCTCTGGAAACACCATATATTTT. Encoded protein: CASGESFSGNTIYF.

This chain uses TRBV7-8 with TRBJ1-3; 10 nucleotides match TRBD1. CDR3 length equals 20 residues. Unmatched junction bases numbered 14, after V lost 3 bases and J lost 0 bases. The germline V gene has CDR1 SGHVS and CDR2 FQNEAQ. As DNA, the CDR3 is TGTGCCAGCAGCTTGGTACGGGACAGGGGCTTATCCAGCTCTGGAAACACCATATATTTT. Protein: CASSLVRDRGLSSSGNTIYF.

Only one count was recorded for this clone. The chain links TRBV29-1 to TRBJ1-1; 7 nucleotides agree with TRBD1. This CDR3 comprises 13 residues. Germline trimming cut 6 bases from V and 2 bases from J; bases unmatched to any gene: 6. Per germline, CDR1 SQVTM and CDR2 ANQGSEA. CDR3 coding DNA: TGCAGCGTCACGGGACAGTTTAACACTGAAGCTTTCTTT. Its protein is CSVTGQFNTEAFF. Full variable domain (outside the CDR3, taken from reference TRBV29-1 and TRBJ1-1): SAVISQKPSRDICQRGTSLTIQCQVDSQVTMMFWYRQQPGQSLTLIATANQGSEATYESGFVIDKFPISRPNLTFSTLTVSNMSPEDSSIYLCSVTGQFNTEAFFGQGTRLTVV.

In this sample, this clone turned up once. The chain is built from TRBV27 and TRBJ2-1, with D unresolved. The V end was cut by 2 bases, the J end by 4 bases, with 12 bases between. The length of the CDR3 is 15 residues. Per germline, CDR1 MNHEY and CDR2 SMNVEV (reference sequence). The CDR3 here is CASSLKTARYNEQFF. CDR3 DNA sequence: TGTGCCAGCAGTTTAAAGACCGCCCGGTACAATGAGCAGTTCTTC.

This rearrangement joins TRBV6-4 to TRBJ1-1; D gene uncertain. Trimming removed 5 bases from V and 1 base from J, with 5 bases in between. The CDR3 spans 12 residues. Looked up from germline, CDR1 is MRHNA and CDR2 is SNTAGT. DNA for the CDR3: TGTGCCAGCAGTAGTCAGAACACTGAAGCTTTCTTT. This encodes CASSSQNTEAFF.

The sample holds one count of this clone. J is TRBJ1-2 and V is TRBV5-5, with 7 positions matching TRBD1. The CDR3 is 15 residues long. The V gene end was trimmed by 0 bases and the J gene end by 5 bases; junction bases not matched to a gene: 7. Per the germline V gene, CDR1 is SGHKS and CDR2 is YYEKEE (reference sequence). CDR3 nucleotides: TGTGCCAGCAGCTTGGAAGGGACAGCGATTTATGGCTACACCTTC. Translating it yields CASSLEGTAIYGYTF.

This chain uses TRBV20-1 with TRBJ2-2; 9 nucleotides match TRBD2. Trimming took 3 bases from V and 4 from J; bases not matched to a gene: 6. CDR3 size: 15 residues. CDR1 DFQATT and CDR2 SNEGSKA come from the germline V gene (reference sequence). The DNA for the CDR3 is TGCAGTGCTAGTCTGCGGGGGGGGACCACCGGGGAGCTGTTTTTT. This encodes CSASLRGGTTGELFF.

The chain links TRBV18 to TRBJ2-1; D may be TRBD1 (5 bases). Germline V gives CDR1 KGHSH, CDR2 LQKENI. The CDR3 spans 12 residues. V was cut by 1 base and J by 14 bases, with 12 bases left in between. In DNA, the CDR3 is TGTGCCAGCTCACCACAGGGGCAGGGCGAGTTCTTC. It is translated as CASSPQGQGEFF.

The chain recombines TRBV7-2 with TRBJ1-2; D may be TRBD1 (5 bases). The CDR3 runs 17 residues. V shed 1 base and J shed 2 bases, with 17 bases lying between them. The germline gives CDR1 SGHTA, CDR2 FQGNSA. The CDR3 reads CASSLGGVSEGNYGYTF. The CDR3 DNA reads TGTGCCAGCAGCTTAGGAGGGGTCAGCGAGGGAAACTATGGCTACACCTTC. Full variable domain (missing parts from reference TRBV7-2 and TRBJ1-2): GAGVSQSPSNKVTEKGKDVELRCDPISGHTALYWYRQSLGQGLEFLIYFQGNSAPDKSGLPSDRFSAERTGGSVSTLTIQRTQQEDSAVYLCASSLGGVSEGNYGYTFGSGTRLTVV.

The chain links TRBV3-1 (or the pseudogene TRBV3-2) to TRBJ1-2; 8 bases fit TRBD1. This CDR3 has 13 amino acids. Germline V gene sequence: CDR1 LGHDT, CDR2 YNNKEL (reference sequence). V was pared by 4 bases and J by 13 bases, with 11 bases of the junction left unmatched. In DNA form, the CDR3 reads TGTGCCAGCAGCCCCCCCCCGGGACAGGCGGCCACCTTC. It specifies CASSPPPGQAATF.

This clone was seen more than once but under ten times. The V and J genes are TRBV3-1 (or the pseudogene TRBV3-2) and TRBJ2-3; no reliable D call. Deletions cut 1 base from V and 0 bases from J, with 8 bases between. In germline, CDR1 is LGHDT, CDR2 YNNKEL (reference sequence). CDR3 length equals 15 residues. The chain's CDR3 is CASSQGPLSTDTQYF. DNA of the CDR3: TGTGCCAGCAGCCAAGGTCCACTTAGCACAGATACGCAGTATTTT.

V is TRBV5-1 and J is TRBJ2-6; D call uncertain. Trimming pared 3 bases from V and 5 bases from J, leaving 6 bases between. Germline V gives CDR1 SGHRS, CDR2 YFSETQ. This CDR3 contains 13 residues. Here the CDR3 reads CASSSDRANVLTF. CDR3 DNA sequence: TGCGCCAGCAGCTCCGATAGGGCCAACGTCCTGACTTTC.

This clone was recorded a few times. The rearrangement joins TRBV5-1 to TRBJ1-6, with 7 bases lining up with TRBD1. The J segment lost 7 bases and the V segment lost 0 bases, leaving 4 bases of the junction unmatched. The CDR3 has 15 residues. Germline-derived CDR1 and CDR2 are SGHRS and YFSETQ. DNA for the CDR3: TGCGCCAGCAGCTTGGGGACAGGTTGGAATTCACCCCTCCACTTT. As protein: CASSLGTGWNSPLHF.

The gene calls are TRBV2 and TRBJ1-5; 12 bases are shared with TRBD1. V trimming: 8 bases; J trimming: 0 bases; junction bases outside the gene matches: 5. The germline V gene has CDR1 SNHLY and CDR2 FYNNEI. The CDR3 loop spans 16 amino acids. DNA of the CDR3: TGTGCCAGCGGGACAGGGGGCCCCTATAGCAATCAGCCCCAGCATTTT. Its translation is CASGTGGPYSNQPQHF.

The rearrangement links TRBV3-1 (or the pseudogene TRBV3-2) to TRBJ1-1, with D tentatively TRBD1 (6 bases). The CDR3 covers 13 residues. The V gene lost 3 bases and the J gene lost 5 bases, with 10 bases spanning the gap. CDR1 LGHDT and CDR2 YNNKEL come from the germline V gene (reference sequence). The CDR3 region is CASSQGAPTEAFF. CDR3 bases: TGTGCCAGCAGCCAGGGGGCGCCGACTGAAGCTTTCTTT.